The 24 T cell receptor beta chains in this list originate from one sample, sequenced in a study of technical replicates of blood from several donors. This table comes from immunoSEQ multiplex PCR, and its TCRdb copy is limited to in-frame clones, with some not included. This sample has about 76,000 clones, with 70% to 90% found just once. What was sequenced was PBMCs. Source of these receptors: a human donor in good health. Some clones in this sample may be carry-over from other donors' samples.

The gene calls are TRBV7-2 and TRBJ2-7, with D perhaps matching TRBD1 (6 bases). This CDR3 is built from 14 residues. In germline, CDR1 is SGHTA, CDR2 FQGNSA. V dropped 5 bases and J dropped 4 bases, with 15 bases sitting between them. The CDR3 nucleotides read TGTGCCAGCAGCCAACAGCAGGGGTGGTACGAGCAGTACTTC. Translation: CASSQQQGWYEQYF.

V and J are TRBV5-4 and TRBJ2-7; 8 bases agree with TRBD1. V was pared by 4 bases and J by 2 bases, with 8 bases of the junction left unmatched. CDR3 length equals 15 residues. Germline-derived CDR1 and CDR2 are SGHNT and YYREEE (reference sequence). The CDR3 sequence: CASSRTGGTTYEQYF. The CDR3 DNA is TGTGCCAGCAGCCGTACAGGGGGTACGACCTACGAGCAGTACTTC. The full variable domain, rest sourced from reference TRBV5-4 and TRBJ2-7, is ETGVTQSPTHLIKTRGQQVTLRCSSQSGHNTVSWYQQALGQGPQFIFQYYREEENGRGNFPPRFSGLQFPNYSSELNVNALELDDSALYLCASSRTGGTTYEQYFGPGTRLTVT.

This chain connects TRBV6-1 to TRBJ1-5; TRBD1 is a possible D gene (5 bases). The V gene's germline CDR1 is MNHNS and CDR2 SASEGT. This CDR3 has 14 amino acids. V was shortened by 1 base and J by 4 bases, with 8 bases between the two germline ends. The CDR3: CASSEVGGNQPQHF. The DNA of the CDR3 is TGTGCCAGCAGTGAAGTCGGGGGGAATCAGCCCCAGCATTTT.

The chain joins TRBV10-3 to TRBJ2-7; 14 bases fit TRBD2. The junction had 19 bases not matched to a gene; V was cut back by 5 bases and J by 4 bases. Germline V CDR1 and CDR2: ENHRY, SYGVKD. The CDR3 extends over 20 amino acids. CDR3 loop: CAISPLFSGTSGGDSYEQYF. The CDR3 DNA follows: TGTGCCATCAGTCCTCTCTTTTCAGGGACTAGCGGGGGTGACTCATACGAGCAGTACTTC.

This rearrangement joins TRBV30 to TRBJ2-1; D gene ambiguous. Trimming removed 5 bases from V and 0 bases from J, with 11 bases in between. The CDR3 runs 14 residues. Germline-derived CDR1 and CDR2 are GTSNPN and SVGIG (reference sequence). CDR3 loop: CAWQSISSYNEQFF. The CDR3 DNA sequence: TGTGCCTGGCAAAGTATCAGCTCCTACAATGAGCAGTTCTTC.

Concerning this clone itself: The conserved closing phenylalanine or tryptophan is absent in this CDR3, likely reflecting a read error. The DNA is omitted, as the CDR3 cannot be located on it reliably, and the CDR3 follows TCRdb's listing. The chain employs TRBV7-7 and TRBJ2-7; TRBD2, the table's D call, lacks a check against the DNA. The CDR3 length is 13 residues, termini included. Per the germline V gene, CDR1 is SSHAT and CDR2 is FNYEAQ (reference sequence). CDR3 amino acids: CASNPSGGAGPPG.

The V and J genes are TRBV7-3 and TRBJ2-1, with 10 bases matching TRBD2. Germline CDR1 reads SGHTA; CDR2 reads FQGTGA. V gave up 1 base and J gave up 8 bases; unmatched junction bases: 2. This CDR3 comprises 14 residues. The CDR3 protein is CASSLSGLADEQFF. DNA of the CDR3: TGTGCCAGCAGCTTAAGTGGACTAGCGGATGAGCAGTTCTTC.

The J gene is TRBJ2-7, the V gene TRBV6-1, with TRBD1 as a possible D gene (5 bases). This CDR3 comprises 14 residues. The ends were cut back, 4 bases at V and 4 bases at J, with 14 bases in the middle. Germline assignment: CDR1 MNHNS and CDR2 SASEGT. The CDR3: CASSVPGLGYEQYF. The CDR3 bases are TGTGCCAGCAGTGTGCCAGGGCTTGGGTACGAGCAGTACTTC.

The count of this clone is one. CDR3 nucleotides: TGTGCCAGCAGCGTAACTAGCGGGAGCGCCTACGAGCAGTACTTC. It codes for CASSVTSGSAYEQYF. The chain recombines TRBV5-4 with TRBJ2-7; 11 bases line up with TRBD2. There are 15 residues in the CDR3. Germline CDR1 reads SGHNT; CDR2 reads YYREEE (reference sequence). Trimming removed 4 bases from V and 2 bases from J; junction bases left unmatched: 5. The full variable domain, completed using reference TRBV5-4 and TRBJ2-7, is ETGVTQSPTHLIKTRGQQVTLRCSSQSGHNTVSWYQQALGQGPQFIFQYYREEENGRGNFPPRFSGLQFPNYSSELNVNALELDDSALYLCASSVTSGSAYEQYFGPGTRLTVT.

The chain is built from TRBV5-1 and TRBJ2-1; 9 nucleotides agree with TRBD2. Per the germline V gene, CDR1 is SGHRS and CDR2 is YFSETQ. The CDR3 length is 15 residues. After removal of 0 bases from V and 5 bases from J, the junction contained 3 bases not matched to a gene. DNA for the CDR3: TGCGCCAGCAGCTTGGGAGGGACTAGCAACAATGAGCAGTTCTTC. The encoded protein is CASSLGGTSNNEQFF.

V and J are TRBV19 and TRBJ1-1, with 7 bases identical to TRBD1. Germline V lookup: CDR1 LNHDA, CDR2 SQIVND (reference sequence). CDR3 length: 14 residues. V shed 6 bases, J shed 1 base, and the junction held 5 bases outside the gene matches. In nucleotides, the CDR3 is TGTGCCAGTAGCACAAGACAGGGGAACACTGAAGCTTTCTTT. Amino acid sequence: CASSTRQGNTEAFF.

This clone has a single count. This chain uses TRBV7-2 with TRBJ2-7; 8 nucleotides align to TRBD2. This CDR3 is 14 amino acids long. J gave up 7 bases and V 5 bases, and 10 bases lay outside the gene matches. Germline CDR1 and CDR2: SGHTA and FQGNSA. The CDR3 nucleotides are TGTGCCAGCAGCACCCGCGGGGGGCAGAGAGAGCAGTACTTC. Amino acid sequence: CASSTRGGQREQYF.

The chain is built from TRBV6-5 and TRBJ1-2; D gene uncertain. The germline V and J ends were trimmed by 4 bases and 3 bases, with 6 bases remaining between them. The CDR3 runs 12 residues. Germline loops: CDR1 MNHEY, CDR2 SVGAGI. Here the CDR3 reads CASSFGDYGYTF. DNA of the CDR3: TGTGCCAGCAGTTTCGGAGACTATGGCTACACCTTC.

This chain connects TRBV7-2 to TRBJ2-7, with 11 bases fitting TRBD2. The CDR3 loop spans 15 amino acids. V trimming: 6 bases; J trimming: 1 base; junction bases outside the gene matches: 5. Germline CDR1 is SGHTA and CDR2 is FQGNSA. CDR3 protein: CASSLTSGASYEQYF. CDR3 bases: TGTGCCAGCAGTCTGACTAGCGGGGCATCCTACGAGCAGTACTTC.

This chain joins TRBV7-3 and TRBJ2-7; 8 bases match TRBD2. V dropped 1 base and J dropped 4; count of bases not matched to a gene: 6. CDR3 length: 15 amino acids. CDR1 is SGHTA and CDR2 is FQGTGA in the germline V gene. The CDR3 loop reads CASSLMAGGWYEQYF. As DNA, the CDR3 is TGTGCCAGCAGCTTAATGGCGGGGGGCTGGTACGAGCAGTACTTC.

The gene calls are TRBV7-9 and TRBJ2-2, with TRBD2 as a possible D gene (5 bases). CDR1 and CDR2 (germline): SEHNR, FQNEAQ (reference sequence). The V gene lost 2 bases and the J gene lost 6 bases, with 7 bases spanning the gap. The length of the CDR3 is 13 residues. The CDR3 bases are TGTGCCAGCAGCTTACCGGGGTCCGGGGAGCTGTTTTTT. Translated, it gives CASSLPGSGELFF.

In this sample, this clone turned up once. V usage is TRBV7-9 and J usage is TRBJ2-3, with D tentatively TRBD2 (6 bases). Trimming took off 5 bases at V and 9 bases at J, with 15 bases between the two ends. The CDR3 totals 13 residues. Germline CDR1 is SEHNR and CDR2 is FQNEAQ (reference sequence). CDR3 in amino acids: CASSLPSEGTQYF. In DNA form, the CDR3 reads TGTGCCAGCAGCCTCCCATCGGAGGGGACGCAGTATTTT.

The V and J genes are TRBV4-2 and TRBJ2-7; possibly TRBD2 for D (6 bases). CDR1 LGHNA and CDR2 YNFKEQ come from the germline V gene. CDR3 length equals 14 residues. V dropped 2 bases and J dropped 2 bases, with 10 bases sitting between them. CDR3 amino acids: CASSQPTRTYEQYF. The CDR3 DNA is TGTGCCAGCAGCCAACCGACTAGAACCTACGAGCAGTACTTC.

The chain couples TRBV7-8 to TRBJ2-1; a weak D match, TRBD2 (6 bases). Germline CDR1 reads SGHVS; CDR2 reads FQNEAQ. V was clipped by 1 base and J by 3 bases, with 7 bases between them. This CDR3 is built from 14 residues. The chain's CDR3 is CASSLGGGYNEQFF. For the CDR3, the DNA is TGTGCCAGCAGCTTAGGGGGAGGCTACAATGAGCAGTTCTTC. The full variable domain, rest sourced from reference TRBV7-8 and TRBJ2-1, is GAGVSQSPRYKVAKRGQDVALRCDPISGHVSLFWYQQALGQGPEFLTYFQNEAQLDKSGLPSDRFFAERPEGSVSTLKIQRTQQEDSAVYLCASSLGGGYNEQFFGPGTRLTVL.

The chain links TRBV6-7 to TRBJ2-7; 10 nucleotides agree with TRBD1. TRBV6-7 belongs to the ORF category, with a function that is uncertain. V was clipped by 6 bases and J by 6 bases; unmatched bases: 11. The CDR3 sequence is 15 residues long. Here the CDR3 reads CASRAPRDRGLEQYF. The CDR3 DNA reads as TGTGCCAGCAGGGCTCCCCGGGACAGGGGACTCGAGCAGTACTTC.

The rearrangement links TRBV2 to TRBJ2-1; 9 bases match TRBD1. Germline CDR1 is SNHLY and CDR2 is FYNNEI. Losses at the gene ends were 7 bases for V and 4 bases for J; bases not matched to a gene: 8. The CDR3 contains 15 residues. CDR3 region: CASILRQGGYNEQFF. The CDR3 DNA reads TGTGCCAGCATTCTTCGACAGGGGGGATACAATGAGCAGTTCTTC.

The V gene is TRBV29-1, the J gene TRBJ2-7; unclear D gene. The CDR3 has 13 amino acids. V was trimmed by 4 bases and J by 5 bases, leaving 15 bases between them. CDR1 and CDR2 from the germline V gene are SQVTM and ANQGSEA. The CDR3, as DNA: TGCAGCGTTGCCTTTACAGCTTGGGACGAGCAGTACTTC. It specifies CSVAFTAWDEQYF.

The chain uses TRBV29-1 and TRBJ2-1; D unclear. CDR1 and CDR2 from the germline V gene are SQVTM and ANQGSEA. The CDR3 is 12 residues long. The germline V and J ends were trimmed by 1 base and 4 bases, with 5 bases remaining between them. This CDR3 reads CSVEGLYNEQFF. As DNA, the CDR3 is TGCAGCGTTGAAGGACTGTACAATGAGCAGTTCTTC.

The V gene is TRBV27, the J gene TRBJ2-3, with TRBD2 as a possible D gene (5 bases). V was pared by 6 bases and J by 0 bases, with 10 bases between. CDR3 size: 14 residues. Germline V lookup: CDR1 MNHEY, CDR2 SMNVEV (reference sequence). CDR3 protein: CASRKGGSTDTQYF. CDR3 nucleotide sequence: TGTGCCAGCAGGAAGGGCGGGAGCACAGATACGCAGTATTTT.